Below are 8 T cell receptor beta chains sequenced from a single sample in a study of shared clonotypes between healthy human individuals. Sequenced by immunoSEQ multiplex PCR; TCRdb stores in-frame clones only, minus some. The repertoire holds around 2.5 million clones, with 90% to 95% as singletons. Sequences were obtained from naive CD4+ T cells from PBMCs. Subset specified: CD45RA+ positively selected. All receptors derive from a man aged 18 to 29 in good health. Some clones in this sample may be carry-over from other donors' samples.

The chain recombines TRBV30 with TRBJ2-2; 12 bases line up with TRBD2. This CDR3 is built from 14 residues. CDR1 GTSNPN and CDR2 SVGIG come from the germline V gene (reference sequence). V lost 4 bases, J lost 5 bases, and 2 bases stayed unmatched. In nucleotides, the CDR3 is TGTGCCTGGACTCTAGCGGGAGGGACCGGGGAGCTGTTTTTT. The encoded protein is CAWTLAGGTGELFF.

The V gene is TRBV7-9, the J gene TRBJ1-2; TRBD1 aligns across 11 bases. This CDR3 comprises 15 residues. V lost 2 bases, J lost 7 bases, and 6 bases stayed unmatched. Germline CDR1 SEHNR, CDR2 FQNEAQ (reference sequence). The CDR3 bases are TGTGCCAGCAGCTTAACTGGACAGGGGGCGCCTGGCTACACCTTC. It translates to CASSLTGQGAPGYTF.

V and J are TRBV7-3 and TRBJ2-4; D is unresolved. This CDR3 is built from 13 residues. V lost 3 bases to trimming and J lost 8 bases, with 11 bases between them. CDR1 is SGHTA and CDR2 is FQGTGA in the germline V gene. The CDR3 is CASSLGVRDIQYF. Written as DNA, the CDR3 is TGTGCCAGCAGCTTGGGCGTAAGGGACATTCAGTACTTC. The full variable domain, rest sourced from reference TRBV7-3 and TRBJ2-4, is GAGVSQTPSNKVTEKGKYVELRCDPISGHTALYWYRQSLGQGPEFLIYFQGTGAADDSGLPNDRFFAVRPEGSVSTLKIQRTERGDSAVYLCASSLGVRDIQYFGAGTRLSVL.

The chain links TRBV5-5 to TRBJ2-7, with 11 bases identical to TRBD2. Trimming at V came to 4 bases and at J to 4 bases, leaving 7 bases not matched to a gene. In germline, CDR1 is SGHKS, CDR2 YYEKEE (reference sequence). The CDR3 length is 15 residues. The CDR3 is CASSQGLAEVYEQYF. CDR3 nucleotide sequence: TGTGCCAGCAGCCAGGGACTAGCGGAGGTTTACGAGCAGTACTTC.

The chain uses TRBV28 and TRBJ1-5; TRBD1 might be the D (5 bases). The CDR3 sequence is 15 residues long. Germline V gives CDR1 MDHEN, CDR2 SYDVKM. V was trimmed by 5 bases and J by 2 bases, leaving 13 bases between them. For the CDR3, the DNA is TGTGCCAGCAGTCCCGGAGGGGAGGGCAATCAGCCCCAGCATTTT. It codes for CASSPGGEGNQPQHF.

The rearrangement uses TRBV5-1 and TRBJ2-7; D uncertain. The CDR3 is made up of 11 amino acids. Germline CDR1 reads SGHRS; CDR2 reads YFSETQ. V lost 2 bases and J 3 bases, leaving 3 bases between the germline ends. The CDR3 region is CASSFNYEQYF. The CDR3 DNA is TGCGCCAGCAGCTTCAACTACGAGCAGTACTTC.

This chain links TRBV15 with TRBJ2-7; D gene ambiguous. V was trimmed by 5 bases and J by 0 bases, leaving 11 bases between them. CDR3 length equals 14 residues. CDR1 is LNHNV, CDR2 YYDKDF, per germline (reference sequence). CDR3 DNA sequence: TGTGCCACCAGCTCCCAGACCCTCTCCTACGAGCAGTACTTC. This codes for CATSSQTLSYEQYF.

The chain has TRBV7-9 and TRBJ2-1; the match to TRBD2 covers 7 bases. The germline gives CDR1 SEHNR, CDR2 FQNEAQ (reference sequence). With 2 bases clipped from V and 5 bases from J, the junction kept 12 bases outside the gene matches. The CDR3 is made up of 17 amino acids. This CDR3 is CASSLLMTASGNNEQFF. The DNA for the CDR3 is TGTGCCAGCAGCTTATTGATGACGGCTAGCGGTAACAATGAGCAGTTCTTC.